The clone carrying this TCR beta chain was picked up a small number of times. Antigen specificity is unknown. V lost 4 bases to trimming and J lost 1 base; unmatched junction nucleotides: 9. The length of the CDR3 is 17 residues. This entry belongs to a study of blood T cells in healthy people across ages. Study-level points and caveats: Comparison with aged donors showed that long-lived donors had more naive CD4+ cells and higher diversity. Roughly linear age-related decline in beta diversity appeared, significant by age 40. Unknown CMV status may confound age-related changes in expanded clones.

Alongside a J-beta primer mix, a sample-barcoded 5' primer served in a second PCR lasting about 7 to 11 cycles. MiXCR was run by TCRdb on the 5' RACE reads, yielding one entry per CDR3 protein. This table holds roughly 500,000 distinct CDR3 sequences, 24% found once. In addition, the sample was reused for a study of T cells of mothers and their children.

Sequencing was done on a sample of blood. This TCR was recovered from a boy under 18 in good health. This chain links TRBV12-3 or TRBV12-4 with TRBJ2-1; 8 nucleotides line up with TRBD1. The chain's CDR3 is CASSSTRGPESYNEQFF. The CDR3 bases are TGTGCCAGCAGTTCGACCAGGGGGCCCGAGTCCTACAATGAGCAGTTCTTC.